The clone carrying this T cell receptor beta chain has at least ten counts. Its matching antigen is unknown. This sample was included in a study of T-cell memory formation after mild COVID-19. Study findings and constraints: Some clones that responded were present in memory (sampled pre-infection), which suggests cross-reactive memory joined.

Via MiXCR, TCRdb re-called the 5' RACE reads, giving one row per CDR3 protein. The sample records 250,000 to 400,000 distinct CDR3 sequences, roughly an eighth being singletons. The sequenced material came from PBMCs or a T cell subset sorted from them (not recorded which). The receptor was derived from a man aged 18 to 30 who had mild COVID-19 (a few samples of this study predate the infection). Cell type and time point are not known.

The CDR3 DNA follows: TGTGCCAGCAGCTTAGGGACCGGGGATGGCTACACCTTC. Translated: CASSLGTGDGYTF. The chain employs TRBV11-2 and TRBJ1-2; D is ambiguous. Trimming stripped 1 base from V and 6 bases from J, with 9 bases between. The CDR3 is made up of 13 amino acids. Germline V gene data show CDR1 as SGHAT and CDR2 as FQNNGV.